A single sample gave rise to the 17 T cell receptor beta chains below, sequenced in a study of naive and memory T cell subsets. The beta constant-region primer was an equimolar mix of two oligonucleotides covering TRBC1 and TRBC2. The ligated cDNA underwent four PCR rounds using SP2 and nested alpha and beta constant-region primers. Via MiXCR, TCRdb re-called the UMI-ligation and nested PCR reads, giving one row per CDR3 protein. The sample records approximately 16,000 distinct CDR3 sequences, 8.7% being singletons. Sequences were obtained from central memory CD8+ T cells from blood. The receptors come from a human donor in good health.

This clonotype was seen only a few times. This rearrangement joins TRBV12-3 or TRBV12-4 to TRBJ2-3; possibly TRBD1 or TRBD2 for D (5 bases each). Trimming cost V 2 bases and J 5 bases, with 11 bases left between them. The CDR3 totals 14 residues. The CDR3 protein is CASSLPGRRDTQYF. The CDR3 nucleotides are TGTGCCAGCAGTTTACCGGGACGACGAGATACGCAGTATTTT.

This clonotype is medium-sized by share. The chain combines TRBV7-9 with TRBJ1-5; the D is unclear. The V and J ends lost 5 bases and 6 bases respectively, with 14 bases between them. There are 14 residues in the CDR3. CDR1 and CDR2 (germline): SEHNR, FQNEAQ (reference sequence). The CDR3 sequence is CASSPSYHVQPQHF. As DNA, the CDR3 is TGTGCCAGCAGCCCCAGTTACCACGTTCAGCCCCAGCATTTT.

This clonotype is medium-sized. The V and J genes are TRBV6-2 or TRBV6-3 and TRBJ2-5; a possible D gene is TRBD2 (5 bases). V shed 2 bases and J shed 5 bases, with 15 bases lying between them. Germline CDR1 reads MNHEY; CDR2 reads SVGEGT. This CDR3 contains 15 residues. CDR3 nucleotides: TGTGCCAGCAGTTACGGAGGACGGGGAGTGGAGACCCAGTACTTC. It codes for CASSYGGRGVETQYF.

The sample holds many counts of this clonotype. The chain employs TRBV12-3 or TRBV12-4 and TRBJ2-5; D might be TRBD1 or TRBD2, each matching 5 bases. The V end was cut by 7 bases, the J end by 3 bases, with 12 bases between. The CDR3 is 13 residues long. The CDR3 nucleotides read TGTGCCAGCACCGGGGCGGAGGAAGAGACCCAGTACTTC. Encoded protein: CASTGAEEETQYF.

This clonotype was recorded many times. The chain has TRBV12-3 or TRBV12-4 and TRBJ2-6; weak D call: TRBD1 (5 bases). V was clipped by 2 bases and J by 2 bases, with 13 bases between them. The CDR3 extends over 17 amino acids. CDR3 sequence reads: CASSLSGSSTGANVLTF. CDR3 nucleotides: TGTGCCAGCAGTTTATCAGGGTCCTCGACTGGGGCCAACGTCCTGACTTTC.

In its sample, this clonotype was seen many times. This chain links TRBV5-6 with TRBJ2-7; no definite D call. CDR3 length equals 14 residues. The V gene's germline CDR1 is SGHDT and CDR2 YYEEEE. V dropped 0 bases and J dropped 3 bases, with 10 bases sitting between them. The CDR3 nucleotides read TGTGCCAGCAGCTTGGCTCCGACAAACTACGAGCAGTACTTC. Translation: CASSLAPTNYEQYF.

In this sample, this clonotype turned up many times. The CDR3 DNA reads TGTGCCAGCAGCCAGAGCGGGAACTCCTACAATGAGCAGTTCTTC. Protein sequence: CASSQSGNSYNEQFF. The gene calls are TRBV6-2 or TRBV6-3 and TRBJ2-1; 7 nucleotides agree with TRBD2. Germline trimming cut 6 bases from V and 0 bases from J; bases unmatched to any gene: 5. The CDR3 runs to 15 residues. CDR1 is MNHEY, CDR2 SVGEGT, per germline.

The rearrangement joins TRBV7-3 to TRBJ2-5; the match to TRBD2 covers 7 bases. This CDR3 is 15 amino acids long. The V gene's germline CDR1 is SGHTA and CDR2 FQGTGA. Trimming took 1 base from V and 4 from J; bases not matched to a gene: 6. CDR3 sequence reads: CASSLMGGGRETQYF. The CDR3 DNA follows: TGTGCCAGCAGCTTAATGGGAGGCGGGAGAGAGACCCAGTACTTC. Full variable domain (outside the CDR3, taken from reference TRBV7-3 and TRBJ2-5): GAGVSQTPSNKVTEKGKYVELRCDPISGHTALYWYRQSLGQGPEFLIYFQGTGAADDSGLPNDRFFAVRPEGSVSTLKIQRTERGDSAVYLCASSLMGGGRETQYFGPGTRLLVL.

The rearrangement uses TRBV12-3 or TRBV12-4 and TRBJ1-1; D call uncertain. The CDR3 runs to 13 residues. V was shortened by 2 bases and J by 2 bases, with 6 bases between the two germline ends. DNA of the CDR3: TGTGCCAGCAGTTTAAAGGGTAACACTGAAGCTTTCTTT. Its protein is CASSLKGNTEAFF.

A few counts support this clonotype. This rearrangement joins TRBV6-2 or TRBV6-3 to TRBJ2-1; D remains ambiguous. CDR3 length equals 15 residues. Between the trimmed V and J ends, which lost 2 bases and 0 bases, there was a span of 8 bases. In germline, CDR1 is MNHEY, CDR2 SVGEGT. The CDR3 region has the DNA TGTGCCAGCAGTTACGAAGAGAGCTCCTACAATGAGCAGTTCTTC. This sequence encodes CASSYEESSYNEQFF.

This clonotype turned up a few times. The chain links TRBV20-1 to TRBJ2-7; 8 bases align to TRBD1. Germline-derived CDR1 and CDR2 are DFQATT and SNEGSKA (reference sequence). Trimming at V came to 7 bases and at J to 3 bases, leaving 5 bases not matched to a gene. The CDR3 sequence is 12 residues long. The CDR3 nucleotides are TGCAGTGGTCCGGGACAGGACTACGAGCAGTACTTC. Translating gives CSGPGQDYEQYF.

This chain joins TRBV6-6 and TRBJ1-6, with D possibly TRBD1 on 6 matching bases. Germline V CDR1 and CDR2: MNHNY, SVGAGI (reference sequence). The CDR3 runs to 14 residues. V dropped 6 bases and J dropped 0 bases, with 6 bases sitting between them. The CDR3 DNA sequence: TGTGCCAGCAGGGACAGCTCCTATAATTCACCCCTCCACTTT. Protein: CASRDSSYNSPLHF.

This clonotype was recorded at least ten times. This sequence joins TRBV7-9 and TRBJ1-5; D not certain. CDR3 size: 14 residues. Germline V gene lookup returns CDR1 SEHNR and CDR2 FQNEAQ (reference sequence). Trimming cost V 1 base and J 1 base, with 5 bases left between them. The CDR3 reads CASSLENSNQPQHF. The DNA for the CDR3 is TGTGCCAGCAGCTTAGAGAACAGCAATCAGCCCCAGCATTTT.

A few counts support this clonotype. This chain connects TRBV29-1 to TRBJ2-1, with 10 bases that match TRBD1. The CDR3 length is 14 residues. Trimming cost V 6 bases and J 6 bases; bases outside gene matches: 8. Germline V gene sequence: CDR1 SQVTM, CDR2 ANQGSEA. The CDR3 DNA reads TGCAGCGTGGGGACAGGGGAGGGGACCAATGAGCAGTTCTTC. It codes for CSVGTGEGTNEQFF.

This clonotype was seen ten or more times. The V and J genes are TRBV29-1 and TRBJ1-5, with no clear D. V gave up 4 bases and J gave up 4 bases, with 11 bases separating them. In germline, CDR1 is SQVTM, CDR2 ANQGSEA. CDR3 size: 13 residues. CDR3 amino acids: CSVVWETNQPQHF. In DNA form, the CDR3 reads TGCAGCGTTGTATGGGAGACAAATCAGCCCCAGCATTTT.

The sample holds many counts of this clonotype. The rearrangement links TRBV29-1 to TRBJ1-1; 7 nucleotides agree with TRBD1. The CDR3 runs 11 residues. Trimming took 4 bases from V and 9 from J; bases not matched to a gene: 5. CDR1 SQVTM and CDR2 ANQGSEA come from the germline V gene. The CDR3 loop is CSVGQGVKAFF. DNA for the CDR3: TGCAGCGTTGGACAGGGCGTTAAAGCTTTCTTT.

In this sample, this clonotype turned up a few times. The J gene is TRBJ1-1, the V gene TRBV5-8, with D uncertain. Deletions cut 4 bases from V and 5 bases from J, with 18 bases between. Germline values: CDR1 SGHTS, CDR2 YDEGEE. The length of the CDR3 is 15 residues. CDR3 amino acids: CASSPHADGSTEAFF. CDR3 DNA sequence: TGTGCCAGCAGCCCCCACGCTGATGGGAGTACTGAAGCTTTCTTT.